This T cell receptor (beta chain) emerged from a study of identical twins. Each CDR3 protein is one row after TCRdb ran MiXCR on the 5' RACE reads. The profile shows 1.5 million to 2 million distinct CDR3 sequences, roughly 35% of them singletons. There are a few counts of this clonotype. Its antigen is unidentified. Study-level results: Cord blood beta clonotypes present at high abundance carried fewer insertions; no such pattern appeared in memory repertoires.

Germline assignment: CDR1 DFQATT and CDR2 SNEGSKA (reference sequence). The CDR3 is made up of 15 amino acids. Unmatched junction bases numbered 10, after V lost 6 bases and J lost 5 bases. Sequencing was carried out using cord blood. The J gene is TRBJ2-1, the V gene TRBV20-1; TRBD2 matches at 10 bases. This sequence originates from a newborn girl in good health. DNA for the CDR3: TGCAGTGCCACAGCTAACGGACTAGCGGACAATGAGCAGTTCTTC. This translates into CSATANGLADNEQFF.